The TCR beta chain under discussion was sequenced for a study of blood T cell repertoires in COVID-19. Authors' data handling: Quantification of nucleated cells was approximated via reference gene primer amplification. TCRdb keeps only in-frame clones here, not all; method: immunoSEQ multiplex PCR. For V, J and clone size, that table is used; D and trimming come from the DNA. The sample records approximately 76,000 clones, roughly 87% being singletons. The J segment lost 2 bases and the V segment lost 0 bases, leaving 2 bases of the junction unmatched. Per the germline V gene, CDR1 is LGHDT and CDR2 is YNNKEL (reference sequence). This CDR3 comprises 16 residues.

This clonotype was sampled from a man aged 30 to 39 with acute or convalescent COVID-19. The gene calls are TRBV3-1 (or the pseudogene TRBV3-2) and TRBJ2-1, with 9 bases aligning to TRBD2. Material: peripheral blood. In nucleotides, the CDR3 is TGTGCCAGCAGCCAAGAGGCTAGCGGGACCTACAATGAGCAGTTCTTC. Translated: CASSQEASGTYNEQFF.